The present TCR beta chain was sequenced within a study of CD8 T cells in ankylosing spondylitis. Study-wide points: Both synovial fluid and blood in reactive arthritis had previously been reported to carry some motif variants. From matched ankylosing spondylitis synovial fluid, disease-linked clones were reportedly recovered at significantly enriched levels. Disease-linked clones bore a CD8+ phenotype, appearing relatively rarely in peripheral blood. Fewer than ten highly homologous variants made up a TCR beta motif that seemed to typify ankylosing spondylitis blood.

The CDR3 length is 14 residues. V dropped 7 bases and J dropped 2; count of bases not matched to a gene: 7. TCR beta libraries were made by quantitative 5'-RACE with molecular barcodes. TCRdb reprocessed the 5' RACE reads via MiXCR and lists one record per CDR3 protein. The sample yields about 130,000 distinct CDR3 sequences, more than 15% seen once. This clonotype was seen only a few times. Its target is not known. The gene calls are TRBV12-3 or TRBV12-4 and TRBJ1-1; 7 bases agree with TRBD1. Sequenced sample: blood, either unsorted or a sorted T cell fraction (not recorded which). The receptor's source is a male donor with ankylosing spondylitis. CDR3 sequence reads: CASTFGTANTEAFF. The CDR3 region has the DNA TGTGCCAGCACCTTCGGGACAGCCAACACTGAAGCTTTCTTT.